The 20 T cell receptor beta chains below were found in one sample sequenced in a study of T-cell reconstitution after alpha-beta-depleted transplantation in children. Unique molecular identifiers tagged the TCRbeta library. In TCRdb, the PCR reads were re-called with MiXCR into one record per CDR3 protein. The repertoire holds fewer than 700,000 distinct CDR3 sequences, with over 10% as singletons. The sequencing here drew on PBMCs, mostly from graft donor cells, taken 360 days after TCRalphabeta/CD19-depleted stem cell transplant. The receptors come from a male patient younger than 18 who had a stem cell transplant for acute myeloid leukemia, so the T cells may come from the graft donor.

The sample holds a few counts of this clonotype. The chain uses TRBV5-1 and TRBJ1-2, with 8 bases lining up with TRBD1. V trimming: 0 bases; J trimming: 6 bases; junction bases outside the gene matches: 7. Germline assignment: CDR1 SGHRS and CDR2 YFSETQ. CDR3 length: 15 residues. The CDR3 is CASSLGTGPSHGYTF. The DNA for the CDR3 is TGCGCCAGCAGCTTGGGGACAGGGCCTTCTCATGGCTACACCTTC.

The sample holds many counts of this clonotype. The V gene is TRBV9, the J gene TRBJ2-2; no definite D call. CDR1 is SGDLS, CDR2 YYNGEE, per germline. V lost 3 bases and J lost 4, with 10 bases in between. CDR3 length: 14 residues. The CDR3 sequence is CASSDVLATGELFF. The CDR3 DNA sequence: TGTGCCAGCAGCGACGTGTTGGCCACCGGGGAGCTGTTTTTT.

This clonotype has only a few counts. The V call is TRBV15, the J call TRBJ2-2, with TRBD1 as a possible D gene (5 bases). Trimming took 3 bases from V and 4 from J, leaving 15 bases between them. The CDR3 is made up of 16 amino acids. Germline lookup yields CDR1 LNHNV and CDR2 YYDKDF (reference sequence). The DNA for the CDR3 is TGTGCCACCAGCAGTGTAGGGGTCTCCAGCACCGGGGAGCTGTTTTTT. Its translation: CATSSVGVSSTGELFF. The variable domain in full, with the rest retrieved from reference TRBV15 and TRBJ2-2, is DAMVIQNPRYQVTQFGKPVTLSCSQTLNHNVMYWYQQKSSQAPKLLFHYYDKDFNNEADTPDNFQSRRPNTSFCFLDIRSPGLGDTAMYLCATSSVGVSSTGELFFGEGSRLTVL.

This clonotype was detected many times. The V gene is TRBV28, the J gene TRBJ2-7, with a possible D match to TRBD1 (6 bases). The germline CDR1 and CDR2 sequences are MDHEN and SYDVKM. The CDR3 loop spans 14 amino acids. Trimming removed 3 bases from V and 2 bases from J, with 11 bases in between. The CDR3 sequence is CASSFLDRPYEQYF. The CDR3 DNA sequence: TGTGCCAGCAGTTTTCTGGACAGACCCTACGAGCAGTACTTC. Complete variable domain (other parts from reference TRBV28 and TRBJ2-7): DVKVTQSSRYLVKRTGEKVFLECVQDMDHENMFWYRQDPGLGLRLIYFSYDVKMKEKGDIPEGYSVSREKKERFSLILESASTNQTSMYLCASSFLDRPYEQYFGPGTRLTVT.

This clonotype turned up a few times. This chain links TRBV28 with TRBJ2-7; D call uncertain. The CDR3 consists of 14 residues. Germline CDR1 reads MDHEN; CDR2 reads SYDVKM. Trimming removed 2 bases from V and 1 base from J, with 9 bases in between. CDR3 bases: TGTGCCAGCAGTTTAACCCCTGCGTCCTACGAGCAGTACTTC. It is translated as CASSLTPASYEQYF. Supplemented by reference TRBV28 and TRBJ2-7, the full variable domain reads DVKVTQSSRYLVKRTGEKVFLECVQDMDHENMFWYRQDPGLGLRLIYFSYDVKMKEKGDIPEGYSVSREKKERFSLILESASTNQTSMYLCASSLTPASYEQYFGPGTRLTVT.

In its sample, this clonotype was seen a few times. V gene TRBV18 combines with J gene TRBJ2-5, with 9 bases aligning to TRBD2. The CDR3 is 16 amino acids. Germline V gives CDR1 KGHSH, CDR2 LQKENI. Germline trimming cut 2 bases from V and 4 bases from J; bases unmatched to any gene: 8. CDR3 nucleotides: TGTGCCAGCTCACCAACCGGGACTAGCCTTTCAGAGACCCAGTACTTC. Amino acid sequence: CASSPTGTSLSETQYF.

J is TRBJ2-3 and V is TRBV7-2, with D perhaps TRBD2 (6 bases). This CDR3 is built from 14 residues. The V end was cut by 5 bases, the J end by 0 bases, with 9 bases between. The germline CDR1 and CDR2 sequences are SGHTA and FQGNSA. The CDR3, as DNA: TGTGCCAGCAGCCGGACTACTAGCACAGATACGCAGTATTTT. Translating gives CASSRTTSTDTQYF. Full variable domain (outside the CDR3, taken from reference TRBV7-2 and TRBJ2-3): GAGVSQSPSNKVTEKGKDVELRCDPISGHTALYWYRQSLGQGLEFLIYFQGNSAPDKSGLPSDRFSAERTGGSVSTLTIQRTQQEDSAVYLCASSRTTSTDTQYFGPGTRLTVL.

This clonotype occurred many times. This sequence joins TRBV25-1 and TRBJ2-1, with D possibly being TRBD1 or TRBD2 (6 bases each). The CDR3 totals 15 residues. CDR1 and CDR2 from the germline V gene are MGHDK and SYGVNS. V lost 4 bases and J lost 4, with 14 bases in between. The CDR3 reads CASSVRGAGYNEQFF. The DNA of the CDR3 is TGTGCCAGCAGTGTTAGGGGGGCGGGGTACAATGAGCAGTTCTTC.

This clonotype was seen a handful of times. The chain is built from TRBV5-1 and TRBJ2-7; 9 nucleotides line up with TRBD1. The germline gives CDR1 SGHRS, CDR2 YFSETQ. The CDR3 sequence is 15 residues long. V lost 4 bases, J lost 3 bases, and 8 bases stayed unmatched. The CDR3 loop is CASSAPGQGNYEQYF. CDR3 DNA: TGCGCCAGCAGCGCACCGGGACAGGGCAACTACGAGCAGTACTTC.

V gene TRBV12-3 or TRBV12-4 combines with J gene TRBJ2-7; 7 bases agree with TRBD2. CDR3 length equals 14 residues. V shed 7 bases, J shed 3 bases, and the junction held 9 bases outside the gene matches. The CDR3 DNA reads TGTGCCAGCACCCTCTCGGGAGGAAGCTACGAGCAGTACTTC. Protein product: CASTLSGGSYEQYF.

This clonotype has more than one count but fewer than ten. J is TRBJ2-5 and V is TRBV20-1; TRBD2 agrees at 12 bases. V was clipped by 6 bases and J by 5 bases; unmatched bases: 4. CDR1 and CDR2 from the germline V gene are DFQATT and SNEGSKA (reference sequence). This CDR3 region has 13 residues. The CDR3 sequence is CSAGLAGSETQYF. CDR3 sequence (DNA): TGCAGTGCCGGACTAGCGGGAAGTGAGACCCAGTACTTC.

The V gene is TRBV18, the J gene TRBJ2-7; no reliable D call. The CDR3 runs 18 residues. The germline V gene has CDR1 KGHSH and CDR2 LQKENI. V was trimmed by 3 bases and J by 2 bases, leaving 23 bases between them. CDR3 amino acids: CASSPFYVFQSPTYEQYF. The CDR3 DNA reads as TGTGCCAGCTCACCGTTCTACGTCTTTCAGTCCCCCACCTACGAGCAGTACTTC.

This clonotype has just a few counts. J is TRBJ2-7 and V is TRBV7-9, with TRBD1 matching over 8 bases. This CDR3 contains 14 residues. Germline V gene data show CDR1 as SEHNR and CDR2 as FQNEAQ (reference sequence). J lost 1 base, V lost 5 bases, and 4 bases had no gene match. The CDR3 bases are TGTGCCAGCAGCAACCGGGACAGGTCCTACGAGCAGTACTTC. Amino acids: CASSNRDRSYEQYF.

This rearrangement joins TRBV6-6 to TRBJ1-3, with D perhaps matching TRBD1 (6 bases). V lost 8 bases, J lost 4 bases, and 9 bases lay in between. The CDR3 is made up of 12 amino acids. Germline lookup yields CDR1 MNHNY and CDR2 SVGAGI (reference sequence). The chain's CDR3 is CASGGQGNTIYF. The DNA for the CDR3 is TGTGCCAGCGGAGGACAGGGAAACACCATATATTTT.

The sample holds one count of this clonotype. A read error may explain this, as a much larger clone is one base away. The chain employs TRBV5-5 and TRBJ1-1; D uncertain. Deletions cut 7 bases from V and 0 bases from J, with 13 bases between. The CDR3 spans 14 residues. Germline values: CDR1 SGHKS, CDR2 YYEKEE (reference sequence). CDR3 bases: TGTGCCAGCGCGCCGGTACAGTTGAACACTGAAGCTTTCTTT. This gives the protein CASAPVQLNTEAFF.

This clonotype showed up just a few times. The rearrangement joins TRBV12-5 to TRBJ2-1, with TRBD2 identical over 11 bases. The trim removed 6 bases at V and 6 bases at J, leaving 10 bases unmatched. Germline CDR1 and CDR2: LGHNT and FRNRAP. CDR3 size: 16 residues. In DNA form, the CDR3 reads TGTGCTAGTGGCCGTACCCTAGCGGGAGGAGCCAATGAGCAGTTCTTC. Protein product: CASGRTLAGGANEQFF.

In its sample, this clonotype was seen many times. The chain has TRBV27 and TRBJ2-7; 11 bases line up with TRBD2. Germline CDR1 MNHEY, CDR2 SMNVEV (reference sequence). The V and J ends lost 1 base and 5 bases, in that order; junction bases with no gene match: 10. There are 17 residues in the CDR3. The CDR3 nucleotides are TGTGCCAGCAGTTTATTGGTAGCGGGAGGGCAACAGCACGAGCAGTACTTC. Protein sequence: CASSLLVAGGQQHEQYF.

J is TRBJ2-7 and V is TRBV11-2; 8 bases are shared with TRBD1. Germline V CDR1 and CDR2: SGHAT, FQNNGV. The V segment lost 4 bases and the J segment 3 bases; nucleotides outside the gene matches: 2. This CDR3 is built from 13 residues. CDR3 region: CASSWTGYYEQYF. For the CDR3, the DNA is TGTGCCAGCAGCTGGACAGGGTACTACGAGCAGTACTTC.

This clonotype was seen a single time. The rearrangement joins TRBV7-9 to TRBJ1-4; TRBD1 is a possible D gene (5 bases). The V gene lost 5 bases and the J gene lost 3 bases, with 13 bases spanning the gap. Germline V gene data show CDR1 as SEHNR and CDR2 as FQNEAQ (reference sequence). This CDR3 is built from 15 residues. CDR3 protein: CASSPRGTPNEKLFF. Written as DNA, the CDR3 is TGTGCCAGCAGCCCCCGGGGCACTCCTAATGAAAAACTGTTTTTT.

The table lists this clonotype with a few counts. This rearrangement joins TRBV5-1 to TRBJ1-1, with D uncertain. CDR1 is SGHRS and CDR2 is YFSETQ in the germline V gene. CDR3 length: 12 residues. Trimming took off 4 bases at V and 5 bases at J, with 9 bases between the two ends. DNA for the CDR3: TGCGCCAGCAGCCACATGGGGACTGAAGCTTTCTTT. It translates to CASSHMGTEAFF.